This T cell receptor (beta chain) was documented in a study of blood T cell repertoires in COVID-19 (dated by TCRdb to the early 2020s). Background on the whole study: Samples from collaborators originated in the United States, Italy and Spain and spanned both the acute and convalescent phases of COVID-19. The material from the prospective study consisted of cDNA or gDNA derived from T cells, B-cell-depleted T cells, or PBMCs. Subjects who had been exposed to COVID-19, were actively infected with it, or had recovered from it provided the deeply sampled blood TCRbeta repertoires that made up the dataset. A freely available public database, intended as a resource for researchers studying the immune response to SARS-CoV-2, is where the repertoires were released. Samples came from the ongoing ImmuneRACE study (first 160 participants) plus 1,254 subjects from 6 global collaborators. The sample metadata nearly always contained a de-identified subject ID, COVID-19 status, age in years and sex. Where available, HLA class I and class II types were obtained from metadata supplied by the sample provider rather than from assay-based typing. Points the paper makes about the study in general: How much clinical and demographic metadata was included differed by source and by participant, and the metadata was provided uncurated.

TCRbeta CDR3 regions were amplified from genomic DNA by means of the immunoSEQ Assay, a bias-controlled multiplex PCR. Concerning the study's data processing: The number of nucleated cells in each sample was estimated by amplification of reference gene primers within the assay. To quantify the absolute abundance of each unique TCRbeta CDR3 rearrangement, sequence reads were collapsed and filtered. For each sample, productive Simpson clonality was calculated as the square root of Simpson's diversity index across productive rearrangements. Sourced from immuneACCESS, this table was stored by TCRdb with only in-frame sequences that have V and J called. A share of the clones is absent; for the studies checked, an unresolved V gene accounts for under half, and the remainder has no known explanation. V and J calls and clone size are copied from that table; D and trimming were computed from the DNA. Present in this sample are just over 150,000 clones, about 90% of which were seen just once. The ten most abundant clones make up 4.8% of the sample.

Comments on this clone: Its recognized antigen is unknown. Base-call qualities are not available, and no considerably larger clone is one nucleotide away.

The CDR3, from cysteine to phenylalanine, totals 13 residues. Only CDR3 DNA remains: 39 bases, in frame from the first base. Between the V and J ends, shortened by 6 bases and 0 bases respectively, the junction contains 8 bases. CDR1 and CDR2 are drawn from the germline V gene: SQVTM, ANQGSEA. In Seattle, one collaborating source enrolled patients while the infection was active and tracked those patients longitudinally over the course of disease. The collaborating institutions used their own protocols to collect whole blood in K2EDTA tubes. For TCRbeta analysis, collaborators shipped samples in one of three forms: frozen whole blood, isolated PBMCs, or DNA extracted from either of those sample types.

The sequence links TRBV29-1 to TRBJ2-2, and the D gene may be TRBD2, 6 bases matching. This TCR was recovered from a man aged 25-45 years with COVID-19, enrolled during active disease. The sequenced material came from peripheral blood. Here is the DNA: TGCAGCGTGACTAGGTCGAACACCGGGGAGCTGTTTTTT. Translated, this is CSVTRSNTGELFF.